Each of the 21 T cell receptor beta chains below was sequenced from the same sample in a study of T cell changes during pregnancy in multiple sclerosis. The table came from immunoSEQ multiplex PCR; TCRdb's copy has only in-frame clones and leaves some out. Here the sample spans fewer than 70,000 clones, about nine tenths being singletons. Material: peripheral blood, obtained in the third trimester of pregnancy. The source is a female donor with multiple sclerosis, enrolled in a pregnancy study.

V usage is TRBV9 and J usage is TRBJ1-1, with 8 positions matching TRBD1. The CDR3 is 15 residues long. CDR1 is SGDLS, CDR2 YYNGEE, per germline. The V gene end was trimmed by 4 bases and the J gene end by 4 bases; junction bases not matched to a gene: 9. The CDR3 DNA sequence: TGTGCCAGCAGCCCCGCGGGACAGGTCGTCACTGAAGCTTTCTTT. Encoded protein: CASSPAGQVVTEAFF.

J is TRBJ2-1 and V is TRBV5-4; tentative D call: TRBD2 (6 bases). This CDR3 is 16 amino acids long. The ends were cut back, 2 bases at V and 0 bases at J, with 12 bases in the middle. The germline CDR1 and CDR2 sequences are SGHNT and YYREEE (reference sequence). CDR3: CASSFGAGSSYNEQFF. Written as DNA, the CDR3 is TGTGCCAGCAGCTTTGGTGCGGGGAGCTCCTACAATGAGCAGTTCTTC.

This chain joins TRBV5-1 and TRBJ1-1; D gene unclear. Trimming shortened V by 2 bases and J by 2 bases, and 7 bases separated the two germline ends. The germline V gene has CDR1 SGHRS and CDR2 YFSETQ. The CDR3 covers 13 residues. DNA of the CDR3: TGCGCCAGCAGCTTACTAATAAACACTGAAGCTTTCTTT. It is translated as CASSLLINTEAFF.

The chain couples TRBV6-5 to TRBJ1-1, with D unclear. There are 12 residues in the CDR3. Trimming cost V 5 bases and J 1 base, with 5 bases left between them. CDR1 MNHEY and CDR2 SVGAGI come from the germline V gene. The CDR3 spells CASSTGNTEAFF. CDR3 DNA: TGTGCCAGCAGTACCGGGAACACTGAAGCTTTCTTT.

The rearrangement joins TRBV7-3 to TRBJ2-1, with 7 bases identical to TRBD1. The CDR3 is made up of 15 amino acids. J lost 3 bases, V lost 4 bases, and 6 bases had no gene match. CDR1 and CDR2 from the germline V gene are SGHTA and FQGTGA. The CDR3 region has the DNA TGTGCCAGCAGCTCTACAGGGGAGCTCTACAATGAGCAGTTCTTC. Protein: CASSSTGELYNEQFF.

The chain links TRBV19 to TRBJ1-2; 8 bases line up with TRBD1. The CDR3 is 16 amino acids. Looked up from germline, CDR1 is LNHDA and CDR2 is SQIVND (reference sequence). Losses at the gene ends were 3 bases for V and 3 bases for J; bases not matched to a gene: 9. The CDR3 region has the DNA TGTGCCAGTAGTATCGGTTTGCAGGGGGCACACTATGGCTACACCTTC. This encodes CASSIGLQGAHYGYTF.

The chain recombines TRBV4-1 with TRBJ2-1, with 8 bases matching TRBD1. Germline CDR1 and CDR2: MGHRA and YSYEKL. After removal of 5 bases from V and 6 bases from J, the junction contained 9 bases not matched to a gene. This CDR3 spans 15 amino acids. CDR3: CASSSGTGSGNEQFF. DNA of the CDR3: TGCGCCAGCAGCTCCGGGACAGGTTCAGGCAATGAGCAGTTCTTC.

The rearrangement links TRBV7-8 to TRBJ2-7; D remains ambiguous. The germline V and J ends were trimmed by 1 base and 0 bases, with 7 bases remaining between them. Germline-derived CDR1 and CDR2 are SGHVS and FQNEAQ. CDR3 length: 14 residues. The CDR3 sequence: CASSLDENSYEQYF. DNA of the CDR3: TGTGCCAGCAGCTTAGATGAGAACTCCTACGAGCAGTACTTC.

The rearrangement joins TRBV11-2 to TRBJ1-1; D is perhaps TRBD1 (6 bases). CDR1 SGHAT and CDR2 FQNNGV come from the germline V gene. The length of the CDR3 is 14 residues. Trimming shortened V by 4 bases and J by 0 bases, and 9 bases separated the two germline ends. CDR3 DNA: TGTGCCAGCAGCTACGGACAGATGAACACTGAAGCTTTCTTT. As protein: CASSYGQMNTEAFF.

The V gene is TRBV10-3, the J gene TRBJ2-7; D is perhaps TRBD2 (6 bases). This CDR3 is 12 amino acids long. The germline V gene encodes CDR1 ENHRY and CDR2 SYGVKD. Trimming removed 2 bases from V and 4 bases from J, with 6 bases in between. CDR3 protein: CAISEGTYEQYF. As DNA, the CDR3 is TGTGCCATCAGTGAGGGGACTTACGAGCAGTACTTC.

For this clone: One end of the junction does not line up with germline, which may come from a read error. J is TRBJ1-2 and V is TRBV27; 9 bases are a match to TRBD1. From germline, CDR1 is MNHEY and CDR2 SMNVEV (reference sequence). This CDR3 has 13 residues. The DNA for the CDR3 is TGTGCCAGCAGTAACCCGGGACAGGGCGTCCTGTACTTC. As protein: CASSNPGQGVLYF.

The chain employs TRBV30 and TRBJ1-6; D is unresolved. This CDR3 contains 16 residues. The germline V and J ends were trimmed by 3 bases and 7 bases, with 19 bases remaining between them. CDR1 GTSNPN and CDR2 SVGIG come from the germline V gene (reference sequence). The CDR3 region is CAWRMAGSRVNSPLHF. CDR3 nucleotides: TGTGCCTGGAGAATGGCCGGTTCTCGGGTAAATTCACCCCTCCACTTT.

The CDR3 DNA follows: TGTGCCAGTAGTATAGACCCTCTAGTTGGTGAGCAGTTCTTC. It codes for CASSIDPLVGEQFF. This chain uses TRBV19 with TRBJ2-1; D unresolved. The CDR3 extends over 14 amino acids. Germline values: CDR1 LNHDA, CDR2 SQIVND (reference sequence). V was shortened by 0 bases and J by 9 bases, with 12 bases between the two germline ends.

The chain combines TRBV13 with TRBJ2-1; 11 positions agree with TRBD1. V lost 3 bases to trimming and J lost 7 bases; unmatched junction nucleotides: 8. The germline CDR1 and CDR2 sequences are PRHDT and FYEKMQ (reference sequence). This CDR3 has 16 residues. Here the CDR3 reads CASSFMRTGGFNEQFF. The CDR3 DNA reads TGTGCCAGCAGCTTCATGAGGACAGGGGGCTTTAATGAGCAGTTCTTC.

The V gene is TRBV2, the J gene TRBJ1-5, with D maybe TRBD1 (5 bases). The ends were cut back, 6 bases at V and 7 bases at J, with 25 bases in the middle. Per germline, CDR1 SNHLY and CDR2 FYNNEI. The CDR3 runs 17 residues. CDR3 sequence (DNA): TGTGCCAGCAGGAAAGACCGGGGGACCCTATTTAGGCAGCCCCAGCATTTT. Its translation: CASRKDRGTLFRQPQHF.

V and J are TRBV19 and TRBJ2-2; 11 bases are shared with TRBD2. CDR3 size: 15 residues. Germline CDR1 LNHDA, CDR2 SQIVND (reference sequence). V dropped 3 bases and J dropped 11; count of bases not matched to a gene: 8. CDR3 protein: CASSIGASGGRELFF. DNA of the CDR3: TGTGCCAGTAGTATTGGAGCTAGCGGGGGGCGAGAGCTGTTTTTT.

V is TRBV2 and J is TRBJ2-5; a possible D gene is TRBD1 (6 bases). Germline assignment: CDR1 SNHLY and CDR2 FYNNEI. V was clipped by 5 bases and J by 2 bases, with 6 bases between them. There are 12 residues in the CDR3. CDR3 in amino acids: CASSQGQETQYF. The CDR3 coding sequence is TGTGCCAGCAGTCAGGGGCAAGAGACCCAGTACTTC. Combining the CDR3 with reference TRBV2 and TRBJ2-5 gives the whole variable domain EPEVTQTPSHQVTQMGQEVILRCVPISNHLYFYWYRQILGQKVEFLVSFYNNEISEKSEIFDDQFSVERPDGSNFTLKIRSTKLEDSAMYFCASSQGQETQYFGPGTRLLVL.

V and J are TRBV7-2 and TRBJ2-5; D unclear. The germline CDR1 and CDR2 sequences are SGHTA and FQGNSA. The CDR3 totals 13 residues. V was cut by 4 bases and J by 5 bases, with 11 bases left in between. CDR3 protein: CASSYLIEETQYF. Here the CDR3 DNA reads TGTGCCAGCAGCTATCTGATCGAGGAGACCCAGTACTTC.

The V and J genes are TRBV9 and TRBJ1-2, with D possibly being TRBD1 (5 bases). Deletions cut 0 bases from V and 6 bases from J, with 21 bases between. The CDR3 spans 17 residues. The germline V gene has CDR1 SGDLS and CDR2 YYNGEE. CDR3 sequence reads: CASSVGAKQAGENGYTF. The CDR3 DNA follows: TGTGCCAGCAGCGTAGGGGCGAAACAGGCGGGAGAAAATGGCTACACCTTC.

The chain couples TRBV5-3 to TRBJ1-2; 7 positions match TRBD1. TRBV5-3 is marked as an open reading frame, function uncertain. The length of the CDR3 is 17 residues. V lost 4 bases and J lost 1; bases outside the gene matches: 13. CDR3: CARSALAWTGDNYGYTF. The CDR3 coding sequence is TGTGCCAGAAGCGCTTTGGCCTGGACAGGAGATAACTATGGCTACACCTTC.

V and J are TRBV4-3 and TRBJ1-6; D ambiguous. From germline, CDR1 is LGHNA and CDR2 YSLEER. Trimming took off 0 bases at V and 7 bases at J, with 13 bases between the two ends. CDR3 size: 16 residues. The CDR3 sequence: CASSQDLGLPNSPLHF. In DNA form, the CDR3 reads TGCGCCAGCAGCCAAGATCTGGGCCTGCCGAATTCACCCCTCCACTTT.